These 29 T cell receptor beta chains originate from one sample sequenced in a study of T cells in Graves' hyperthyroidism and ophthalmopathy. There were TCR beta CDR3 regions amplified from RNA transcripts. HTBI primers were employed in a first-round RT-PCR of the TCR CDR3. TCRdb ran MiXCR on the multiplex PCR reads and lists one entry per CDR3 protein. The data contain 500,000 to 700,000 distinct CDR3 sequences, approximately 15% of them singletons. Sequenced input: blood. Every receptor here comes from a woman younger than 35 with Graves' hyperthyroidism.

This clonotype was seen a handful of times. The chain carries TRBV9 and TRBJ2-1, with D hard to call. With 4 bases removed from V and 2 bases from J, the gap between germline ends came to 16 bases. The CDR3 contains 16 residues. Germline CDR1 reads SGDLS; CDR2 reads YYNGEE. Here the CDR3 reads CASSLRRNGPYNEQFF. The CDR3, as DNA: TGTGCCAGCAGCTTAAGACGGAACGGACCCTACAATGAGCAGTTCTTC.

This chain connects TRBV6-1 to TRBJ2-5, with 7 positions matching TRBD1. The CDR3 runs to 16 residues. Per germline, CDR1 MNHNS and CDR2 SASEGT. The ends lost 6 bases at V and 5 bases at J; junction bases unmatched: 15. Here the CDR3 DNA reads TGTGCCAGCAGCAAGAGAGCGGCAGGGGGTCGGGAGACCCAGTACTTC. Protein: CASSKRAAGGRETQYF.

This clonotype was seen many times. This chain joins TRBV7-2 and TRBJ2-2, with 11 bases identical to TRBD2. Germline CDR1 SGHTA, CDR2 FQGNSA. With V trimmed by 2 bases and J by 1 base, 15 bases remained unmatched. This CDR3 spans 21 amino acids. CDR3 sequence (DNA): TGTGCCAGCAGCTTAAGCCGTTTGACTAGCGGGAAGGGCCTGAACACCGGGGAGCTGTTTTTT. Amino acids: CASSLSRLTSGKGLNTGELFF.

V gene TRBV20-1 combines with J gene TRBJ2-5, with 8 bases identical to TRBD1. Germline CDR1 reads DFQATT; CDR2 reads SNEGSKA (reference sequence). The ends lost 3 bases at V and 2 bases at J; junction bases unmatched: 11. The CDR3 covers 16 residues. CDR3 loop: CSARPPDRASQETQYF. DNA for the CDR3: TGCAGTGCTAGGCCCCCGGACAGGGCCTCTCAAGAGACCCAGTACTTC.

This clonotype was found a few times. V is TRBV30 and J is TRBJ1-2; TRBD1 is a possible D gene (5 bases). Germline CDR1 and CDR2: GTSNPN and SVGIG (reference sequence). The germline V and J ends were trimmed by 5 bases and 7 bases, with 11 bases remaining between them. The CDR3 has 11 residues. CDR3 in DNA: TGTGCCTGGGCCTCAGGGTCTGGCTACACCTTC. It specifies CAWASGSGYTF.

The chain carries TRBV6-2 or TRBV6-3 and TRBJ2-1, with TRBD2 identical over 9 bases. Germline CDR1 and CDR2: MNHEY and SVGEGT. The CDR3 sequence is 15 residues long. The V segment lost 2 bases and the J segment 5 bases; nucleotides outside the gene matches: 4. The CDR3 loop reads CASSYVAGAHNEQFF. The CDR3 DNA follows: TGTGCCAGCAGTTACGTAGCGGGAGCTCACAATGAGCAGTTCTTC.

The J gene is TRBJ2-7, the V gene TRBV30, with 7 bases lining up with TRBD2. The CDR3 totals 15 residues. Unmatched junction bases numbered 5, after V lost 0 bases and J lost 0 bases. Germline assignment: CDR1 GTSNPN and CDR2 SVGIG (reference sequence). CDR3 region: CAWSVGLADSYEQYF. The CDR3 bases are TGTGCCTGGAGTGTCGGGCTAGCGGACTCCTACGAGCAGTACTTC.

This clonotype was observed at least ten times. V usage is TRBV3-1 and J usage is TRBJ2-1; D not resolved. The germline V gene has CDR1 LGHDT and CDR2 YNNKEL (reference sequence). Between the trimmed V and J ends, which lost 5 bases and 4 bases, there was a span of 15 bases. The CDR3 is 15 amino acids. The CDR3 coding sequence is TGTGCCAGCAGCACCCGCCGAAATACGTACAATGAGCAGTTCTTC. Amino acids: CASSTRRNTYNEQFF.

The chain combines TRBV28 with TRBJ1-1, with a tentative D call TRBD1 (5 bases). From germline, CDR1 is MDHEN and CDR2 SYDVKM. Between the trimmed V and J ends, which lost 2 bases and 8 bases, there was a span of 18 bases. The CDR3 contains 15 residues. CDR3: CASSLVGGTNIEAFF. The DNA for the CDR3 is TGTGCCAGCAGTTTAGTCGGTGGGACGAATATAGAAGCTTTCTTT.

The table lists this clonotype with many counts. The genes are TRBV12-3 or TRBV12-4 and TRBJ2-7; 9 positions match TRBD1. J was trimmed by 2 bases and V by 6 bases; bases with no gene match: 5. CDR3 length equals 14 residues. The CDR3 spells CASSWDREAYEQYF. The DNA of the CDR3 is TGTGCCAGCAGCTGGGACAGGGAAGCCTACGAGCAGTACTTC.

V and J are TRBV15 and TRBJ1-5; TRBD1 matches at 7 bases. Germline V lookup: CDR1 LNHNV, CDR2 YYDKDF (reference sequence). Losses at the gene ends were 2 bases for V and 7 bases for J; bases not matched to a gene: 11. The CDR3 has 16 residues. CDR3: CATSRPYRDSSQPQHF. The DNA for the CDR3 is TGTGCCACCAGCAGACCGTACCGGGACAGTAGCCAGCCCCAGCATTTT.

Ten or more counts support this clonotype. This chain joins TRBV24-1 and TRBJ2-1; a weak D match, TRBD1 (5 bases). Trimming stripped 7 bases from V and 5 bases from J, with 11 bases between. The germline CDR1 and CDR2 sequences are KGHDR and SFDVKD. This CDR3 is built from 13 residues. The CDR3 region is CATRETDNNEQFF. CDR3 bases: TGTGCCACCAGGGAGACAGACAACAATGAGCAGTTCTTC.

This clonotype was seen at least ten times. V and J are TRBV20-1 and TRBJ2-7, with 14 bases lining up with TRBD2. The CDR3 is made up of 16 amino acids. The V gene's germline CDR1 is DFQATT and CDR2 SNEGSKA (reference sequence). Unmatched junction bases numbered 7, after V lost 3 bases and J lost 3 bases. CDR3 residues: CSARAGTSGSNYEQYF. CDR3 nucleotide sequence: TGCAGTGCTAGGGCCGGGACTAGCGGGAGTAACTACGAGCAGTACTTC.

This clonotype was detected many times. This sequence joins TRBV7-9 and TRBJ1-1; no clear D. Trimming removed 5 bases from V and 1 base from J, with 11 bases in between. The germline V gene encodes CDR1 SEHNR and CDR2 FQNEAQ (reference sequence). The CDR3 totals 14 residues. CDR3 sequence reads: CASSPDTSNTEAFF. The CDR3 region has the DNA TGTGCCAGCAGCCCCGACACATCGAACACTGAAGCTTTCTTT.

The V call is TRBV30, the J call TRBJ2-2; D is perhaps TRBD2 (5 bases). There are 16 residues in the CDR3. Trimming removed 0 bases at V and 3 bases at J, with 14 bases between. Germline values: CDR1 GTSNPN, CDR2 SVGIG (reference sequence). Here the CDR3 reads CAWSVVRTADTGELFF. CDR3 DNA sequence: TGTGCCTGGAGTGTAGTGAGGACTGCCGACACCGGGGAGCTGTTTTTT.

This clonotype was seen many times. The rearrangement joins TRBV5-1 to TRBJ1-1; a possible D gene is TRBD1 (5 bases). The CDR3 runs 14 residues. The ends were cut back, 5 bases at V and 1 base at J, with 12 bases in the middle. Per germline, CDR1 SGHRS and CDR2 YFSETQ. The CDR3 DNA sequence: TGCGCCAGCAGTAGCAGGGTCCAGAACACTGAAGCTTTCTTT. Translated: CASSSRVQNTEAFF. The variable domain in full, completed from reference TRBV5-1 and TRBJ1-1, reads KAGVTQTPRYLIKTRGQQVTLSCSPISGHRSVSWYQQTPGQGLQFLFEYFSETQRNKGNFPGRFSGRQFSNSRSEMNVSTLELGDSALYLCASSSRVQNTEAFFGQGTRLTVV.

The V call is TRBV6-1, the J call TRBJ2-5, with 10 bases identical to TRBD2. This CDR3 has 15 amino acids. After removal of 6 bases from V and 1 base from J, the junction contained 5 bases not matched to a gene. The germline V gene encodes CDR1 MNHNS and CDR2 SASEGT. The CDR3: CASSRSGRVQETQYF. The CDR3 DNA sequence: TGTGCCAGCAGCCGGAGCGGGAGGGTCCAAGAGACCCAGTACTTC.

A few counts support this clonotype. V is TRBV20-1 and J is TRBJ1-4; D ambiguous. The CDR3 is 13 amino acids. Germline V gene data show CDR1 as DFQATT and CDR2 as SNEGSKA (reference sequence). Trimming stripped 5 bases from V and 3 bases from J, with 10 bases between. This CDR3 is CSAEGEANEKLFF. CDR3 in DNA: TGCAGTGCTGAGGGCGAAGCTAATGAAAAACTGTTTTTT.

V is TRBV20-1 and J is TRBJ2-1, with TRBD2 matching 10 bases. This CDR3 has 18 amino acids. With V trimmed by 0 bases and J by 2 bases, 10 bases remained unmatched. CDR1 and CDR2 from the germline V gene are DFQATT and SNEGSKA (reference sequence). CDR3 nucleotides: TGCAGTGCTAGAGATCCGGCTAGCGGGGGTCGGGCCTACAATGAGCAGTTCTTC. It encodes CSARDPASGGRAYNEQFF.

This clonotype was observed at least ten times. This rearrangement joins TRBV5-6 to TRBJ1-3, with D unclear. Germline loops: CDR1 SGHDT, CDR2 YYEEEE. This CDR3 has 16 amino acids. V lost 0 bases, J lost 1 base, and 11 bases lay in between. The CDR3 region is CASSLVSWWSGNTIYF. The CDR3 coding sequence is TGTGCCAGCAGCTTGGTTTCGTGGTGGTCTGGAAACACCATATATTTT.

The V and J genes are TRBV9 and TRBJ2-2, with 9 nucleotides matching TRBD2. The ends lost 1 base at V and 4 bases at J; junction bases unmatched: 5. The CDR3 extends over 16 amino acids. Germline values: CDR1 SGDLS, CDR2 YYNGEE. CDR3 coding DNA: TGTGCCAGCAGCGTAACGGGACTAGCCTCCACCGGGGAGCTGTTTTTT. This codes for CASSVTGLASTGELFF.

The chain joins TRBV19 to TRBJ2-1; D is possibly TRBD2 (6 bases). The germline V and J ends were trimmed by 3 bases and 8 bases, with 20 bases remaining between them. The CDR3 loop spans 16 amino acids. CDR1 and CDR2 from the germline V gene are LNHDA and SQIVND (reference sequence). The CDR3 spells CASSISVGSRVDEQFF. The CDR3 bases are TGTGCCAGTAGTATCAGCGTCGGGAGCAGGGTCGATGAGCAGTTCTTC. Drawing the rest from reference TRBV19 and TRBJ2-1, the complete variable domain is DGGITQSPKYLFRKEGQNVTLSCEQNLNHDAMYWYRQDPGQGLRLIYYSQIVNDFQKGDIAEGYSVSREKKESFPLTVTSAQKNPTAFYLCASSISVGSRVDEQFFGPGTRLTVL.

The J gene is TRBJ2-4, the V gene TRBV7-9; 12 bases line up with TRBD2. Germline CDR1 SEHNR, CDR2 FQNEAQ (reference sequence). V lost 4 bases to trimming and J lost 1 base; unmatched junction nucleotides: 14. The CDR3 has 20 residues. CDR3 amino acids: CASSSTVTSGRPIAKNIQYF. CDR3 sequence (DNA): TGTGCCAGCAGCTCGACCGTTACTAGCGGGAGGCCCATCGCCAAAAACATTCAGTACTTC.

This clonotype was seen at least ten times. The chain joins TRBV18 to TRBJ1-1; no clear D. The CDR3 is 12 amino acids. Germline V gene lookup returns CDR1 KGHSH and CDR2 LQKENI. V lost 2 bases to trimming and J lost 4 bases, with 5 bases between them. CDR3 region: CASSPGTTEAFF. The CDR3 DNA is TGTGCCAGCTCACCAGGAACCACTGAAGCTTTCTTT. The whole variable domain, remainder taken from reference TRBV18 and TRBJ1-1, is NAGVMQNPRHLVRRRGQEARLRCSPMKGHSHVYWYRQLPEEGLKFMVYLQKENIIDESGMPKERFSAEFPKEGPSILRIQQVVRGDSAAYFCASSPGTTEAFFGQGTRLTVV.

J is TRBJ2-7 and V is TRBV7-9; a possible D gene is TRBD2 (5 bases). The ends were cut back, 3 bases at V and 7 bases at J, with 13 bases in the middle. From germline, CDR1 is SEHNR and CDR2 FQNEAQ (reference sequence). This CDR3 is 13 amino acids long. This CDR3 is CASSFEGRGEQYF. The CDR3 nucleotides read TGTGCCAGCAGCTTTGAGGGAAGAGGAGAGCAGTACTTC.

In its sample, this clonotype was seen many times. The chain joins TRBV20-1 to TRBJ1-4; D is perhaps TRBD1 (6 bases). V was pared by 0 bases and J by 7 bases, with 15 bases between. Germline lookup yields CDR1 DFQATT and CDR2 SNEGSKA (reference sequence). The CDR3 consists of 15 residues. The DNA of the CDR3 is TGCAGTGCTAGAGATTCCTACAGGGAGGCTGAAAAACTGTTTTTT. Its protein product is CSARDSYREAEKLFF.

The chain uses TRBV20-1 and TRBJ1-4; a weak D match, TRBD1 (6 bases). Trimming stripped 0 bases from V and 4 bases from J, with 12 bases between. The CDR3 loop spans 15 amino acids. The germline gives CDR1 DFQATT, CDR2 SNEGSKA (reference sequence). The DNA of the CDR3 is TGCAGTGCTAGAGAAACAGGGAGTGGTAATGAAAAACTGTTTTTT. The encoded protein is CSARETGSGNEKLFF.

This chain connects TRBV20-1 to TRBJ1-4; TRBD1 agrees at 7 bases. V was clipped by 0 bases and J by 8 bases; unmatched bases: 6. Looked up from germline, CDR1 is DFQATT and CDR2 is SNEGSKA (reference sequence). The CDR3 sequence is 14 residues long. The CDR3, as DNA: TGCAGTGCTAGAGAGGGGCTCAGGGGGGAAAAACTGTTTTTT. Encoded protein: CSAREGLRGEKLFF.

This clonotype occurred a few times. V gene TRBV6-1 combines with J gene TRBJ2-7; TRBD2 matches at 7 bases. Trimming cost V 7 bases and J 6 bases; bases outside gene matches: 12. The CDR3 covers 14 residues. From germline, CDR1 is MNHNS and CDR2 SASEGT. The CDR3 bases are TGTGCCAGCACAGAATCGGGAGGTTCGGGCGAGCAGTACTTC. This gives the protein CASTESGGSGEQYF.